Here is one TCR beta chain with its context. Its specificity is unknown. This entry is derived from a study of cytomegalovirus exposure and HLA in healthy donors. Looking at the study overall: Among the roughly 400 genotyped donors, around 85% were placed in the Caucasian-associated ancestry cluster. Study outcomes and limitations: Analyzed later, association rates of TCRs varied across HLA loci, with DRB1 most and HLA-C fewest. Accurate HLA-A and HLA-B prediction from TCR beta sequences was reported for most subjects. The study had only CMV serostatus as immune exposure information.

With 60 Vbeta and 13 Jbeta primers, the PCR was carried out. Assay used: immunoSEQ multiplex PCR; TCRdb lists only in-frame clones, some missing. The sample lists 76,000 or so clones; approximately 81% were seen once. The V end was cut by 4 bases, the J end by 8 bases, with 14 bases between. Germline V gene data show CDR1 as MDHEN and CDR2 as SYDVKM. The CDR3 consists of 13 residues. The rearrangement uses TRBV28 and TRBJ1-2, with D hard to call. Source material: PBMCs. This clonotype was sampled from a woman aged 35 to 49 in good health and CMV-seropositive. For the CDR3, the DNA is TGTGCCAGCAGTTCTCTCGGAGGGTACGGCTACACCTTC. It translates to CASSSLGGYGYTF.